The clone carrying this T cell receptor beta chain has a handful of counts. Produced via immunoSEQ multiplex PCR; TCRdb's table is partial and in-frame only. The repertoire holds about 170,000 clones, over 80% seen once, with approximately 4.7% in the top ten. Cohorts were determined from participant-reported clinical history. CDR1 is SEHNR and CDR2 is FQNEAQ in the germline V gene (reference sequence). Trimming took 3 bases from V and 2 from J; bases not matched to a gene: 9. This CDR3 has 17 residues. These data are taken from a study of blood T cell repertoires in COVID-19. In the study overall: Sources were T cells, B-cell-depleted T cells, or PBMCs; the material itself was cDNA or gDNA.

The clonotype comes from a woman aged 50 to 60 who had recovered from COVID-19. The J gene is TRBJ2-3, the V gene TRBV7-9; 9 nucleotides align to TRBD1. The sequenced material came from PBMCs or T cells enriched from blood (not recorded which). The CDR3: CASSFTTGTGPTDTQYF. The CDR3 nucleotides are TGTGCCAGCAGCTTCACGACCGGGACAGGGCCCACAGATACGCAGTATTTT.